Each of the 19 T cell receptor beta chains below was sequenced from the same sample in a study of shared clonotypes between healthy human individuals. Libraries were prepared by immunoSEQ multiplex PCR; TCRdb keeps only in-frame clonotypes and omits some of them. The table lists some 1.5 million clones, roughly 97% of them singletons. The source material was naive CD4+ T cells sorted from blood. Subset noted: CD45RA+ positively selected. Receptors were obtained from a man aged 25-45 years in good health.

The V and J genes are TRBV11-2 and TRBJ2-3, with TRBD2 matching over 8 bases. The length of the CDR3 is 15 residues. The J segment lost 3 bases and the V segment lost 3 bases, leaving 5 bases of the junction unmatched. The germline V gene encodes CDR1 SGHAT and CDR2 FQNNGV. CDR3 coding DNA: TGTGCCAGCAGCTTCGCGGGAGGCGGGACAGATACGCAGTATTTT. Its translation: CASSFAGGGTDTQYF.

This clone was detected only once. The J gene is TRBJ1-5, the V gene TRBV18; 8 positions match TRBD1. CDR3 length: 14 amino acids. Germline V CDR1 and CDR2: KGHSH, LQKENI. Trimming cost V 4 bases and J 1 base; bases outside gene matches: 0. The CDR3 loop reads CASSRDRSNQPQHF. CDR3 DNA: TGTGCCAGCTCACGGGACAGGAGCAATCAGCCCCAGCATTTT.

This sequence joins TRBV2 and TRBJ1-2; 11 positions agree with TRBD1. CDR1 is SNHLY, CDR2 FYNNEI, per germline. V shed 6 bases and J 8 bases; nucleotides not matched to a gene: 8. The length of the CDR3 is 14 residues. In DNA, the CDR3 is TGTGCCAGCAGGACCCGGGACAGGGGGGGCGGCTACACCTTC. Amino acid sequence: CASRTRDRGGGYTF.

The CDR3 region is CASSVGQINTEAFF. CDR3 sequence (DNA): TGCGCCAGCAGTGTAGGGCAGATCAACACTGAAGCTTTCTTT. The J gene is TRBJ1-1, the V gene TRBV10-1, with no clear D. This CDR3 is built from 14 residues. The germline CDR1 and CDR2 sequences are WNHNN and SYGVQD (reference sequence). V lost 4 bases to trimming and J lost 2 bases, with 11 bases between them.

This clone occurred once. V and J are TRBV18 and TRBJ2-7; 9 bases fit TRBD2. CDR1 and CDR2 from the germline V gene are KGHSH and LQKENI. After removal of 0 bases from V and 4 bases from J, the junction contained 10 bases not matched to a gene. The CDR3 has 17 residues. CDR3 DNA: TGTGCCAGCTCACCACCTATATTTAGCGGGAGTCAGTACGAGCAGTACTTC. Protein product: CASSPPIFSGSQYEQYF.

The chain employs TRBV2 and TRBJ2-1; 9 bases match TRBD2. The ends lost 3 bases at V and 6 bases at J; junction bases unmatched: 6. In germline, CDR1 is SNHLY, CDR2 FYNNEI. The CDR3 totals 15 residues. CDR3 loop: CASSEVLAGSNEQFF. The CDR3 coding sequence is TGTGCCAGCAGTGAGGTGCTAGCGGGAAGCAATGAGCAGTTCTTC.

CDR3 bases: TGTGCCAGCAGCGTTGGTCGGGCTACCTACTCCTACAATGAGCAGTTCTTC. Translating it yields CASSVGRATYSYNEQFF. This chain uses TRBV9 with TRBJ2-1; D is ambiguous. Germline V gene sequence: CDR1 SGDLS, CDR2 YYNGEE. V gave up 2 bases and J gave up 0 bases, with 15 bases separating them. The CDR3 has 17 amino acids.

The chain recombines TRBV7-2 with TRBJ1-1, with TRBD1 identical over 7 bases. With V trimmed by 1 base and J by 8 bases, 10 bases remained unmatched. Germline V gives CDR1 SGHTA, CDR2 FQGNSA. The CDR3 sequence is 15 residues long. CDR3 loop: CASSLVAGGVQEAFF. In nucleotides, the CDR3 is TGTGCCAGCAGCTTAGTGGCAGGGGGAGTACAAGAAGCTTTCTTT.

Regarding this clone: Other DNA sequences in the sample encode the same CDR3. The CDR3 DNA reads as TGTGCCAGCTCACTTCAAGAGACCCAGTACTTC. Protein product: CASSLQETQYF. The rearrangement joins TRBV18 to TRBJ2-5; D is unresolved. The germline V gene encodes CDR1 KGHSH and CDR2 LQKENI. The CDR3 runs to 11 residues. Trimming stripped 4 bases from V and 2 bases from J, with 2 bases between.

V gene TRBV7-6 combines with J gene TRBJ1-3; perhaps TRBD1 as D (6 bases). V lost 0 bases and J lost 0, with 9 bases in between. Germline CDR1 SGHVS, CDR2 FNYEAQ. The CDR3 runs to 16 residues. CDR3 nucleotide sequence: TGTGCCAGCAGCTTAGCGTTACAGGGCTCTGGAAACACCATATATTTT. Translating it yields CASSLALQGSGNTIYF.

The chain is built from TRBV2 and TRBJ1-1; D not certain. V lost 4 bases to trimming and J lost 1 base, with 10 bases between them. CDR1 and CDR2 from the germline V gene are SNHLY and FYNNEI. CDR3 length: 14 residues. As DNA, the CDR3 is TGTGCCAGCAGTGCAGATGGGCCGAACACTGAAGCTTTCTTT. Its translation is CASSADGPNTEAFF.

The chain couples TRBV19 to TRBJ2-7; TRBD1 matches 8 bases. Losses at the gene ends were 5 bases for V and 3 bases for J; bases not matched to a gene: 9. CDR1 and CDR2 (germline): LNHDA, SQIVND (reference sequence). This CDR3 is 15 amino acids long. CDR3 protein: CASSVTGTGRYEQYF. CDR3 bases: TGTGCCAGTAGTGTGACCGGGACAGGCCGCTACGAGCAGTACTTC.

About this clone itself: The same CDR3 arises from other DNA sequences in this sample as well. The chain couples TRBV11-2 to TRBJ1-5; D uncertain. V shed 0 bases and J shed 6 bases, with 6 bases lying between them. CDR3 length: 13 amino acids. Germline loops: CDR1 SGHAT, CDR2 FQNNGV. CDR3 in amino acids: CASSLDPGQPQHF. CDR3 nucleotide sequence: TGTGCCAGCAGCTTAGATCCAGGTCAGCCCCAGCATTTT.

This chain joins TRBV4-3 and TRBJ2-7; possible D gene TRBD1, 5 bases. Trimming removed 6 bases at V and 3 bases at J, with 21 bases between. This CDR3 comprises 16 residues. Germline assignment: CDR1 LGHNA and CDR2 YSLEER. CDR3 protein: CASRRDLDKPYYEQYF. The CDR3 coding sequence is TGCGCCAGCAGACGTGACTTGGACAAGCCCTACTACGAGCAGTACTTC.

This chain links TRBV25-1 with TRBJ2-1; 7 bases are shared with TRBD1. The CDR3 is 14 residues long. Germline CDR1 reads MGHDK; CDR2 reads SYGVNS. J lost 2 bases, V lost 8 bases, and 6 bases had no gene match. CDR3 in amino acids: CASLERGPYNEQFF. CDR3 nucleotides: TGTGCCAGCTTAGAGAGGGGGCCCTACAATGAGCAGTTCTTC.

The chain is built from TRBV2 and TRBJ2-1, with D unresolved. The V end lost 7 bases, the J end lost 5 bases, and 12 bases lay between the germline ends. The germline V gene has CDR1 SNHLY and CDR2 FYNNEI. This CDR3 spans 13 amino acids. The CDR3 protein is CASTTRLDNEQFF. The CDR3 nucleotides read TGTGCCAGCACCACTCGGTTAGACAATGAGCAGTTCTTC.

The J gene is TRBJ2-5, the V gene TRBV11-3, with D possibly TRBD2 on 7 matching bases. The CDR3 runs to 14 residues. The germline CDR1 and CDR2 sequences are SGHNT and YENEEA. The V end lost 5 bases, the J end lost 4 bases, and 14 bases lay between the germline ends. The CDR3 DNA sequence: TGTGCCAGCAGCCCAAGGGGGGGCAGAGAGACCCAGTACTTC. The encoded protein is CASSPRGGRETQYF.

CDR3 nucleotides: TGTGCCAGTAGTATATGGGGTCTCGGGGAGCTGTTTTTT. Translation gives CASSIWGLGELFF. The V gene is TRBV19, the J gene TRBJ2-2; no clear D gene. CDR3 length: 13 residues. V gave up 2 bases and J gave up 7 bases, with 8 bases separating them. Germline V gives CDR1 LNHDA, CDR2 SQIVND (reference sequence).

CDR3 loop: CASGSSGLAGGTRETQYF. CDR3 nucleotides: TGTGCCAGTGGATCCAGTGGACTAGCGGGAGGGACCCGGGAGACCCAGTACTTC. The chain couples TRBV19 to TRBJ2-5, with 15 bases matching TRBD2. The V gene's germline CDR1 is LNHDA and CDR2 SQIVND (reference sequence). V lost 8 bases and J lost 5; bases outside the gene matches: 15. This CDR3 is built from 18 residues.